Shown below are 20 T cell receptor beta chains from a single sample sequenced in a study of Graves' ophthalmopathy and Graves' hyperthyroidism. The TCR beta CDR3 regions underwent amplification from RNA transcripts. HTBI primers primed a first-round RT-PCR, and a second-round multiplex PCR followed. TCRdb reprocessed the multiplex PCR reads via MiXCR and lists one record per CDR3 protein. In the table there are tens of thousands of distinct CDR3 sequences, approximately 45% of which are singletons. The sequencing input was peripheral blood. Every receptor here comes from an adult woman with Graves' ophthalmopathy.

The chain joins TRBV20-1 to TRBJ2-7; TRBD2 is a possible D gene (6 bases). Trimming took off 3 bases at V and 0 bases at J, with 12 bases between the two ends. Germline V gives CDR1 DFQATT, CDR2 SNEGSKA (reference sequence). The CDR3 has 14 amino acids. The CDR3 protein is CSASAGSSSYEQYF. The CDR3, as DNA: TGCAGTGCTAGTGCCGGGAGCTCCTCCTACGAGCAGTACTTC.

Only a few counts were recorded for this clonotype. CDR3 in DNA: TGTGCCAGCAGTCAAGGGACTAGCTACAATGAGCAGTTCTTC. It encodes CASSQGTSYNEQFF. The V gene is TRBV12-3 or TRBV12-4, the J gene TRBJ2-1; TRBD2 aligns across 8 bases. The CDR3 is 14 residues long. Trimming removed 5 bases from V and 3 bases from J; junction bases left unmatched: 3.

The table lists this clonotype with many counts. The chain joins TRBV5-6 to TRBJ1-4, with D possibly being TRBD1 (5 bases). The V gene's germline CDR1 is SGHDT and CDR2 YYEEEE. The CDR3 runs 17 residues. V dropped 3 bases and J dropped 5 bases, with 20 bases sitting between them. CDR3 in DNA: TGTGCCAGCAGCTACACGGCGGCGTCGGGGGTAAATGAAAAACTGTTTTTT. Amino acids: CASSYTAASGVNEKLFF. Complete variable domain (other parts from reference TRBV5-6 and TRBJ1-4): DAGVTQSPTHLIKTRGQQVTLRCSPKSGHDTVSWYQQALGQGPQFIFQYYEEEERQRGNFPDRFSGHQFPNYSSELNVNALLLGDSALYLCASSYTAASGVNEKLFFGSGTQLSVL.

This clonotype has at least ten counts. This CDR3 reads CAGGGGADTQYF. The CDR3 DNA is TGTGCCGGAGGGGGGGGCGCAGATACGCAGTATTTT. V and J are TRBV28 and TRBJ2-3; weak D call: TRBD2 (7 bases). The V end was cut by 11 bases, the J end by 4 bases, with 13 bases between. Looked up from germline, CDR1 is MDHEN and CDR2 is SYDVKM. This CDR3 contains 12 residues.

This clonotype is classed as large (0.1 to 1%). The chain carries TRBV15 and TRBJ2-1; 9 nucleotides match TRBD2. The CDR3 loop spans 15 amino acids. The V gene end was trimmed by 0 bases and the J gene end by 8 bases; junction bases not matched to a gene: 5. Germline CDR1 is LNHNV and CDR2 is YYDKDF (reference sequence). The CDR3 sequence: CATSRDDSGSYEQFF. Written as DNA, the CDR3 is TGTGCCACCAGCAGAGATGATAGCGGGAGCTATGAGCAGTTCTTC.

The genes are TRBV7-2 and TRBJ1-3; 8 bases are shared with TRBD1. CDR1 and CDR2 from the germline V gene are SGHTA and FQGNSA. Trimming cost V 3 bases and J 6 bases; bases outside gene matches: 1. There are 13 residues in the CDR3. The CDR3 DNA is TGTGCCAGCAGCTTGGACAGGGTAAACACCATATATTTT. It encodes CASSLDRVNTIYF.

A note on this clonotype: The junction differs from germline at one of its ends, possibly a read error. The chain couples TRBV19 to TRBJ2-3; no firm D call. The V gene's germline CDR1 is LNHDA and CDR2 SQIVND (reference sequence). The CDR3 loop spans 13 amino acids. The CDR3 region is CATRVIATDTQCF. The CDR3 DNA follows: TGTGCCACCCGGGTCATAGCCACAGATACGCAGTGTTTT.

The chain links TRBV9 to TRBJ2-7; maybe TRBD2 (8 bases). V was pared by 3 bases and J by 12 bases, with 16 bases between. The CDR3 runs 12 residues. Germline V gives CDR1 SGDLS, CDR2 YYNGEE. The CDR3 nucleotides read TGTGCCAGCAGCGCCGGGGGGGGACAGAGGTACTTC. Its protein is CASSAGGGQRYF.

By share of the sample, this clonotype is medium-sized. V and J are TRBV24-1 and TRBJ2-7; perhaps D is TRBD1 or TRBD2 (6 bases each). The CDR3 extends over 11 amino acids. Trimming stripped 9 bases from V and 5 bases from J, with 10 bases between. CDR1 is KGHDR and CDR2 is SFDVKD in the germline V gene. The CDR3 loop is CATPGAHEQYF. CDR3 DNA sequence: TGTGCCACCCCGGGGGCCCACGAGCAGTACTTC.

V gene TRBV19 combines with J gene TRBJ1-1; unclear D gene. The CDR3 runs 14 residues. V lost 3 bases and J 0 bases, leaving 8 bases between the germline ends. CDR1 LNHDA and CDR2 SQIVND come from the germline V gene (reference sequence). The CDR3 is CASSISRMNTEAFF. For the CDR3, the DNA is TGTGCCAGTAGTATTAGCAGGATGAACACTGAAGCTTTCTTT.

This clonotype was detected ten times or more. The V and J genes are TRBV6-6 and TRBJ2-7; 7 bases line up with TRBD2. This CDR3 contains 16 residues. The V and J ends lost 7 bases and 2 bases, in that order; junction bases with no gene match: 14. The germline V gene has CDR1 MNHNY and CDR2 SVGAGI (reference sequence). The CDR3 DNA reads TGTGCCAGCAATATCAAGCGGGGACCGATTCCCTACGAGCAGTACTTC. It yields the protein CASNIKRGPIPYEQYF.

This clonotype was detected many times. The chain joins TRBV28 to TRBJ2-7, with 7 bases that match TRBD1. The V segment lost 6 bases and the J segment 4 bases; nucleotides outside the gene matches: 9. The CDR3 is 14 amino acids. CDR1 is MDHEN, CDR2 SYDVKM, per germline. This CDR3 is CASSRRQGRYEQYF. DNA for the CDR3: TGTGCCAGCAGCCGGAGACAGGGACGTTACGAGCAGTACTTC.

This clonotype was found many times. As DNA, the CDR3 is TGTGCCAGCAGTGACTCTGCGGGAGCGGCCACCGGGGAGCTGTTTTTT. Residues: CASSDSAGAATGELFF. This sequence joins TRBV6-4 and TRBJ2-2, with 7 bases identical to TRBD2. The germline CDR1 and CDR2 sequences are MRHNA and SNTAGT. This CDR3 spans 16 amino acids. Trimming at V came to 0 bases and at J to 4 bases, leaving 5 bases not matched to a gene.

This clonotype was recorded once. No conserved phenylalanine or tryptophan is present at the end of the CDR3, so a read error is the likely explanation. It is unclear where the CDR3 begins or ends on the DNA, so no DNA is shown, and the CDR3 is as TCRdb lists it. This sequence joins TRBV12-3 or TRBV12-4 and TRBJ1-2; the D call TRBD1 from the table was never checked on the DNA. Inclusive of both ends, the CDR3 amounts to 11 amino acids. The CDR3: CASSSRGGHTL.

In its sample, this clonotype was seen many times. The rearrangement uses TRBV5-1 and TRBJ2-1; either TRBD1 or TRBD2 may supply D (7 bases each). CDR1 SGHRS and CDR2 YFSETQ come from the germline V gene. This CDR3 has 16 amino acids. V lost 0 bases and J lost 3, with 13 bases in between. The CDR3 bases are TGCGCCAGCAGCTTGGCAGGGGGGGGGGACTACAATGAGCAGTTCTTC. Residues: CASSLAGGGDYNEQFF.

This clonotype showed up just a few times. The chain is built from TRBV3-1 and TRBJ1-2, with D maybe TRBD1 (5 bases). Looked up from germline, CDR1 is LGHDT and CDR2 is YNNKEL (reference sequence). There are 15 residues in the CDR3. V gave up 1 base and J gave up 8 bases, with 17 bases separating them. CDR3 amino acids: CASSQVGTGGGGYTF. The CDR3 DNA follows: TGTGCCAGCAGCCAAGTAGGGACGGGAGGTGGGGGCTACACCTTC.

This clonotype was observed a single time. The CDR3 reads CSALEREGNYEQYF. The CDR3 DNA follows: TGCAGTGCTTTGGAGCGGGAGGGGAACTACGAGCAGTACTTC. V is TRBV20-1 and J is TRBJ2-7; TRBD2 aligns across 10 bases. V was clipped by 5 bases and J by 3 bases; unmatched bases: 7. The CDR3 runs to 14 residues. Germline assignment: CDR1 DFQATT and CDR2 SNEGSKA (reference sequence).

This clonotype showed up many times. The gene calls are TRBV6-2 or TRBV6-3 and TRBJ2-2, with 11 nucleotides matching TRBD1. This CDR3 is built from 15 residues. V dropped 2 bases and J dropped 8; count of bases not matched to a gene: 4. The V gene's germline CDR1 is MNHEY and CDR2 SVGEGT. The CDR3 bases are TGTGCCAGCAGTTACCTTGGACAGGGGGCAGGGGAGCTGTTTTTT. It is translated as CASSYLGQGAGELFF.

This clonotype has at least ten counts. The chain combines TRBV2 with TRBJ2-7, with D unresolved. CDR3 length: 11 amino acids. In germline, CDR1 is SNHLY, CDR2 FYNNEI. Between the trimmed V and J ends, which lost 6 bases and 2 bases, there was a span of 5 bases. The CDR3 sequence is CASRKTYEQYF. In DNA, the CDR3 is TGTGCCAGCAGGAAAACCTACGAGCAGTACTTC.

The rearrangement joins TRBV2 to TRBJ2-3; 8 positions match TRBD1. The CDR3 spans 16 residues. J gave up 4 bases and V 4 bases, and 10 bases lay outside the gene matches. CDR1 is SNHLY and CDR2 is FYNNEI in the germline V gene. The CDR3, as DNA: TGTGCCAGCAGTGCGAGTACAGGGGGAGCGGCAGATACGCAGTATTTT. It specifies CASSASTGGAADTQYF.